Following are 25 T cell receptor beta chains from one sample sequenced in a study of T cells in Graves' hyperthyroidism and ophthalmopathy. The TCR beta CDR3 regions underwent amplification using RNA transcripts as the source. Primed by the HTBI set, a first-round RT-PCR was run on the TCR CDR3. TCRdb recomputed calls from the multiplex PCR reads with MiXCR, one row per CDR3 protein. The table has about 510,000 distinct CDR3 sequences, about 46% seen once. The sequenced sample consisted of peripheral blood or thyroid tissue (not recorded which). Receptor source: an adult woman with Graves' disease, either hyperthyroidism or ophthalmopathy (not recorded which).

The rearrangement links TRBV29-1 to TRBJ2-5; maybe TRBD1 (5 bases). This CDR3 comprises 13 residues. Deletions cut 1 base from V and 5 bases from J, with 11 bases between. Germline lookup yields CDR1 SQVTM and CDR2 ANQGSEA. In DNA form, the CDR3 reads TGCAGCGTTGAAGGACCGAAGGGGGAGACCCAGTACTTC. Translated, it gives CSVEGPKGETQYF.

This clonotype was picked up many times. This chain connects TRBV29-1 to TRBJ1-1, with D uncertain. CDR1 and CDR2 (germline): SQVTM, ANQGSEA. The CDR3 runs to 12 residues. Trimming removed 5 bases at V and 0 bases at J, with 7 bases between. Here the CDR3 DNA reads TGCAGCGTTCGGCAGTTGAACACTGAAGCTTTCTTT. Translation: CSVRQLNTEAFF.

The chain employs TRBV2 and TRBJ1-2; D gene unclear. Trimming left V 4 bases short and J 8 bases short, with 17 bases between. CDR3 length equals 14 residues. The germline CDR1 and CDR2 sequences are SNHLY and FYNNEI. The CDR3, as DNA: TGTGCCAGCAGTGGAAGCGGATCTTCGTGGGGCTACACCTTC. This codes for CASSGSGSSWGYTF.

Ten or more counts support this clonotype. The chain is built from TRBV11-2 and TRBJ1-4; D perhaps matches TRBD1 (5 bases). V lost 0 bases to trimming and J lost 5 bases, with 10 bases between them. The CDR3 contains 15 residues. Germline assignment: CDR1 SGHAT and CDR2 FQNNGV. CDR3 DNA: TGTGCCAGCAGCTTAGAGCCGGGACCAAATGAAAAACTGTTTTTT. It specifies CASSLEPGPNEKLFF.

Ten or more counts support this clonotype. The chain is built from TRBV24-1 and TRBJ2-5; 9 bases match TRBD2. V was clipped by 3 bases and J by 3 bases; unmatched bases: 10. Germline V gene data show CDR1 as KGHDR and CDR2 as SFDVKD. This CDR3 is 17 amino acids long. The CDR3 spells CATSDPIAGEGKETQYF. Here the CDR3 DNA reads TGTGCCACCAGTGATCCGATAGCGGGAGAGGGAAAAGAGACCCAGTACTTC.

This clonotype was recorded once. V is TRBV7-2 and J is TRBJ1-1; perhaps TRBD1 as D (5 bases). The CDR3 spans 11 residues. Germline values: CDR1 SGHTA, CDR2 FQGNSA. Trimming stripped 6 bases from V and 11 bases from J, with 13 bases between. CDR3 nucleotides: TGTGCCAGCAGGTCCCAATGGGACGCTTTCTTT. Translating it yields CASRSQWDAFF.

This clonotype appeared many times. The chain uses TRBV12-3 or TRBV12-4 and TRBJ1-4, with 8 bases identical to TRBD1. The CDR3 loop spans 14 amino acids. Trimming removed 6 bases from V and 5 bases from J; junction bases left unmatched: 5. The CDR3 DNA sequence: TGTGCCAGCAGGGGGACAGGTTACAATGAAAAACTGTTTTTT. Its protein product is CASRGTGYNEKLFF.

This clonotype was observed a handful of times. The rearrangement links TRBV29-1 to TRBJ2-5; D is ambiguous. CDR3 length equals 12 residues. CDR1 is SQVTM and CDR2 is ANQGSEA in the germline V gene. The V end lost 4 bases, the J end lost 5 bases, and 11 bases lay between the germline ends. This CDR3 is CSVAITEETQYF. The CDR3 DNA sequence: TGCAGCGTTGCGATAACGGAGGAGACCCAGTACTTC.

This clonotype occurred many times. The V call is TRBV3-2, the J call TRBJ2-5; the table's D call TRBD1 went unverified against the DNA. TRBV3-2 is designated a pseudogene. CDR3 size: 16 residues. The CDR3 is CASSQGWHGGPETQYF. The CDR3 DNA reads TGTGCCAGCAGCCAAGGGTGGCATGGGGGGCCAGAGACCCAGTACTTC.

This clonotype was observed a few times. CDR3 in amino acids: CASSLRDGDYQPQHF. CDR3 in DNA: TGTGCCAGCTCCCTCCGGGACGGGGACTATCAGCCCCAGCATTTT. This rearrangement joins TRBV28 to TRBJ1-5; D is perhaps TRBD1 (5 bases). Trimming removed 8 bases from V and 5 bases from J, with 19 bases in between. Germline V gene sequence: CDR1 MDHEN, CDR2 SYDVKM. The CDR3 is 15 amino acids.

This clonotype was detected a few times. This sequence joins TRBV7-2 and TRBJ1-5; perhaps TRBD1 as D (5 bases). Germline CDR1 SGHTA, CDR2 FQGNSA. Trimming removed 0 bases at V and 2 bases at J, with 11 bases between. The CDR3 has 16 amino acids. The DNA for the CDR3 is TGTGCCAGCAGCTTAGCGGGGGGAAGTGGCAATCAGCCCCAGCATTTT. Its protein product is CASSLAGGSGNQPQHF.

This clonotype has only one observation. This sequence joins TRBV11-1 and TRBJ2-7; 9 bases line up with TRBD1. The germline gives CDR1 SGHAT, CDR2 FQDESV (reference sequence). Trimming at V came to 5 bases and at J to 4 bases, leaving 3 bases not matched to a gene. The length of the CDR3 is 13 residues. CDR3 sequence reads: CASSQGTGYEQYF. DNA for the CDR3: TGTGCCAGCAGCCAGGGGACAGGGTACGAGCAGTACTTC.

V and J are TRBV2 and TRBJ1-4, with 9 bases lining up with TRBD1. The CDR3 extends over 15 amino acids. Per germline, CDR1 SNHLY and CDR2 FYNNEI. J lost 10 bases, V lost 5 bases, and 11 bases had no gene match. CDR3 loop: CASSYRRDRVGKLFF. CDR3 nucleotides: TGTGCCAGCAGTTACCGAAGGGACAGGGTTGGAAAACTGTTTTTT.

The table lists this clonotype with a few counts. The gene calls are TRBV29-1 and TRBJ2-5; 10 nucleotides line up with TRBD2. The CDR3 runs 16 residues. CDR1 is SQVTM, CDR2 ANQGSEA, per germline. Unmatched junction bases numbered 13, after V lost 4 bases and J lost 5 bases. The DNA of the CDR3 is TGCAGCGTTGTGCCTAGCGGGAGACTCTATTTGGAGACCCAGTACTTC. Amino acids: CSVVPSGRLYLETQYF.

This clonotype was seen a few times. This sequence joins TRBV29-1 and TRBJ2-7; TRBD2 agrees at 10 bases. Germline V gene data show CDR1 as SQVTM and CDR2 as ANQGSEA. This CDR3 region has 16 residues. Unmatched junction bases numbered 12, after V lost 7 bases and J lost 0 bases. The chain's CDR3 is CSATGTSAFSSYEQYF. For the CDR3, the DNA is TGCAGCGCCACCGGGACTAGCGCCTTTAGCTCCTACGAGCAGTACTTC.

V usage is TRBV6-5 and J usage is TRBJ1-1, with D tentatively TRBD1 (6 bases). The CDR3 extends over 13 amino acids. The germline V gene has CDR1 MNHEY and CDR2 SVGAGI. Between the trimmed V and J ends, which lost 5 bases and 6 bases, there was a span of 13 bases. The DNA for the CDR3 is TGTGCCAGCAGTCCAGGGGAAACGGCTGAAGCTTTCTTT. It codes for CASSPGETAEAFF.

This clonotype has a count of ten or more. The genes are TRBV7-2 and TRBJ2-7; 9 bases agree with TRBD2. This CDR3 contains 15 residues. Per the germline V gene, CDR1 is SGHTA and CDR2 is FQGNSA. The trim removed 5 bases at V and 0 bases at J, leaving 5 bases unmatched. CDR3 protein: CASSPSGASSYEQYF. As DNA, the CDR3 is TGTGCCAGCAGCCCTAGCGGGGCGAGCTCCTACGAGCAGTACTTC.

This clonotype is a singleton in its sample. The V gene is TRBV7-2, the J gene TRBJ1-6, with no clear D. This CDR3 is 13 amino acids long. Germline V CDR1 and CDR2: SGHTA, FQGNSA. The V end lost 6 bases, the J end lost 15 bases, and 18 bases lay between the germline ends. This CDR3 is CASSESRRNYLHF. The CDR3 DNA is TGTGCCAGCAGTGAATCTCGTCGGAACTACCTCCACTTT.

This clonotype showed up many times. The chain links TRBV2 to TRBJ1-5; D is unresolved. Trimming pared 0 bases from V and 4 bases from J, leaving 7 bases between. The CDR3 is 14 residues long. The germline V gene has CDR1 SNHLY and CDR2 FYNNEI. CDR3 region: CASSEAHANQPQHF. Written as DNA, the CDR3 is TGTGCCAGCAGTGAAGCGCACGCAAATCAGCCCCAGCATTTT.

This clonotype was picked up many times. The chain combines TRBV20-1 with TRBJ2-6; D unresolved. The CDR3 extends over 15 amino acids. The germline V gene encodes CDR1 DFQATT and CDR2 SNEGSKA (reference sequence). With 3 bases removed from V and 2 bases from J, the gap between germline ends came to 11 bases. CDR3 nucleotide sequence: TGCAGTGCTAGGGGTGGTGGGACTGGGGCCAACGTCCTGACTTTC. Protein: CSARGGGTGANVLTF.

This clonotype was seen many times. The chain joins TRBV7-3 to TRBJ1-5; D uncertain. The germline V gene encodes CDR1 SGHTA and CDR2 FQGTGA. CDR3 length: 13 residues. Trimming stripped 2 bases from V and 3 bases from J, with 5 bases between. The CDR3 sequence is CASSLQPNQPQHF. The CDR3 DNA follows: TGTGCCAGCAGCTTACAGCCCAATCAGCCCCAGCATTTT.

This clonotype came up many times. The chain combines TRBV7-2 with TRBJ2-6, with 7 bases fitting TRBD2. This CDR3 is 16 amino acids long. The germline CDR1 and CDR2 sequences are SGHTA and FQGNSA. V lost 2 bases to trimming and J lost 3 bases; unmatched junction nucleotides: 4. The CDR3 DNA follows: TGTGCCAGCAGCTTACGTGGGAGGGGTGGGGCCAACGTCCTGACTTTC. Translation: CASSLRGRGGANVLTF. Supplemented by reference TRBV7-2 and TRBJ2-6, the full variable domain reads GAGVSQSPSNKVTEKGKDVELRCDPISGHTALYWYRQSLGQGLEFLIYFQGNSAPDKSGLPSDRFSAERTGGSVSTLTIQRTQQEDSAVYLCASSLRGRGGANVLTFGAGSRLTVL.

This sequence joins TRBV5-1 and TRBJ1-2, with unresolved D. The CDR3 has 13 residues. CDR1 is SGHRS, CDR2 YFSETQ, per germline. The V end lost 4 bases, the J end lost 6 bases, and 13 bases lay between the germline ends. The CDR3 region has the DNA TGCGCCAGCAGCCCGGCTGAAAACCATGGCTACACCTTC. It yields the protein CASSPAENHGYTF. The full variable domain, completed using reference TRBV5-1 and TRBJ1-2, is KAGVTQTPRYLIKTRGQQVTLSCSPISGHRSVSWYQQTPGQGLQFLFEYFSETQRNKGNFPGRFSGRQFSNSRSEMNVSTLELGDSALYLCASSPAENHGYTFGSGTRLTVV.

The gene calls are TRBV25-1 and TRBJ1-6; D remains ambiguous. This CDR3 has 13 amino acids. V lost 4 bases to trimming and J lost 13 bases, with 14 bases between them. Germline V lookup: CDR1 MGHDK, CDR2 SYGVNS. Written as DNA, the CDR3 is TGTGCCAGCAGTGCCGGATGTCCTAAGCCCCTCCACTTT. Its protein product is CASSAGCPKPLHF.

CDR3 protein: CASSTGGYTF. The CDR3 region has the DNA TGTGCCAGCAGCACAGGGGGCTACACCTTC. The V call is TRBV7-2, the J call TRBJ1-2, with D perhaps TRBD1 (6 bases). Germline lookup yields CDR1 SGHTA and CDR2 FQGNSA. V lost 5 bases to trimming and J lost 8 bases, with 6 bases between them. The CDR3 is 10 amino acids.